One and the same sample provided the 29 T cell receptor beta chains below, sequenced in a study of CD8 T cells in ankylosing spondylitis. TCRdb reprocessed the 5' RACE reads via MiXCR and lists one record per CDR3 protein. The sample yields over 75,000 distinct CDR3 sequences, about 9% seen once. Sample: blood, either unsorted or a sorted T cell fraction (not recorded which). The receptors originated from a male donor with ankylosing spondylitis or in good health (not recorded which).

This clonotype was observed once. A much larger clone differs by one base, so this may be a read error. CDR3 loop: CASSEDYPVAFF. The CDR3 DNA reads TGTGCCAGCAGTGAAGATTACCCTGTAGCTTTCTTT. This chain uses TRBV6-1 with TRBJ1-1; D unresolved. Germline V lookup: CDR1 MNHNS, CDR2 SASEGT. CDR3 length equals 12 residues. Trimming removed 1 base at V and 10 bases at J, with 10 bases between.

This clonotype occurred many times. The genes are TRBV7-3 and TRBJ2-5; D perhaps matches TRBD2 (6 bases). CDR3 length: 13 residues. Germline CDR1 reads SGHTA; CDR2 reads FQGTGA. V was pared by 1 base and J by 5 bases, with 8 bases between. The CDR3 DNA reads as TGTGCCAGCAGCTTAATGGCGGGGGAGACCCAGTACTTC. It encodes CASSLMAGETQYF.

By its share, this clonotype is medium-sized. The chain is built from TRBV29-1 and TRBJ2-7; the match to TRBD1 covers 11 bases. The germline V gene encodes CDR1 SQVTM and CDR2 ANQGSEA. The CDR3 totals 12 residues. J was trimmed by 5 bases and V by 7 bases; bases with no gene match: 4. The CDR3 region is CSAGQGADEQYF. CDR3 nucleotide sequence: TGCAGCGCTGGACAGGGGGCGGACGAGCAGTACTTC.

This clonotype was observed many times. V and J are TRBV7-2 and TRBJ2-1, with 10 bases identical to TRBD2. After removal of 6 bases from V and 10 bases from J, the junction contained 9 bases not matched to a gene. The germline V gene encodes CDR1 SGHTA and CDR2 FQGNSA. The CDR3 length is 14 residues. Written as DNA, the CDR3 is TGTGCCAGCAGTTATAGCGGGGGGCCGGGGGAGCAGTTCTTC. Translation gives CASSYSGGPGEQFF.

This clonotype has only a few counts. The V call is TRBV6-2 or TRBV6-3, the J call TRBJ2-1; TRBD2 matches at 10 bases. The CDR3 runs 17 residues. Germline V lookup: CDR1 MNHEY, CDR2 SVGEGT. V lost 5 bases to trimming and J lost 7 bases; unmatched junction nucleotides: 14. In nucleotides, the CDR3 is TGTGCCAGCAGTCAATTAAGCGGGGGGGCGGTAGATAATGAGCAGTTCTTC. Protein: CASSQLSGGAVDNEQFF.

The rearrangement uses TRBV5-1 and TRBJ2-3; 7 bases map to TRBD2. Trimming took 4 bases from V and 0 from J; bases not matched to a gene: 5. This CDR3 region has 15 residues. Germline assignment: CDR1 SGHRS and CDR2 YFSETQ. For the CDR3, the DNA is TGCGCCAGCAGCCCCTGGCGGGGGAGCACAGATACGCAGTATTTT. Translated: CASSPWRGSTDTQYF.

Concerning this clonotype: Being one base from a much bigger clone, this may be a read error. The V and J genes are TRBV5-1 and TRBJ2-5; D call uncertain. The CDR3 covers 17 residues. CDR1 SGHRS and CDR2 YFSETQ come from the germline V gene. In DNA, the CDR3 is TGCGCCAACAGCCCCGATCCGGGCCATTGGAAAGAAGAGACCCAGTACTTC. Its protein product is CANSPDPGHWKEETQYF. Full variable domain (missing parts from reference TRBV5-1 and TRBJ2-5): KAGVTQTPRYLIKTRGQQVTLSCSPISGHRSVSWYQQTPGQGLQFLFEYFSETQRNKGNFPGRFSGRQFSNSRSEMNVSTLELGDSALYLCANSPDPGHWKEETQYFGPGTRLLVL.

To note about this clonotype: The junction does not match germline at one end; this may be a read error. The chain couples TRBV28 to TRBJ2-2; D is perhaps TRBD1 (6 bases). Germline V gene sequence: CDR1 MDHEN, CDR2 SYDVKM. CDR3 size: 18 residues. The CDR3 DNA follows: TGTGTCAGCAGTTTTAGTACAGGGAGACCCAGGTTTACCGGGGAGCTGTTTTTT. It yields the protein CVSSFSTGRPRFTGELFF.

In its sample, this clonotype was seen many times. This chain links TRBV10-3 with TRBJ1-1; D not certain. With 7 bases removed from V and 1 base from J, the gap between germline ends came to 10 bases. The germline V gene has CDR1 ENHRY and CDR2 SYGVKD. There are 13 residues in the CDR3. This CDR3 is CAITDYKNTEAFF. The CDR3 DNA reads as TGTGCCATCACGGACTACAAGAACACTGAAGCTTTCTTT.

Ten or more counts support this clonotype. This chain links TRBV5-1 with TRBJ2-3; 12 nucleotides match TRBD1. The CDR3 length is 20 residues. Germline-derived CDR1 and CDR2 are SGHRS and YFSETQ. V lost 2 bases to trimming and J lost 6 bases; unmatched junction nucleotides: 19. The CDR3: CASSLRPGTGGGSSSDTQYF. CDR3 bases: TGCGCCAGCAGCTTACGACCCGGGACAGGGGGCGGTAGTTCATCGGATACGCAGTATTTT.

The rearrangement uses TRBV5-1 and TRBJ2-7; D is perhaps TRBD1 (5 bases). V lost 4 bases, J lost 2 bases, and 10 bases lay in between. The CDR3 is 13 residues long. Germline loops: CDR1 SGHRS, CDR2 YFSETQ. This CDR3 reads CASSEDTTYEQYF. DNA of the CDR3: TGCGCCAGCAGCGAGGACACCACCTACGAGCAGTACTTC.

This clonotype was recorded many times. The chain couples TRBV5-1 to TRBJ2-3; TRBD1 is a possible D gene (5 bases). There are 14 residues in the CDR3. CDR1 SGHRS and CDR2 YFSETQ come from the germline V gene. V was cut by 0 bases and J by 6 bases, with 11 bases left in between. The CDR3 loop is CASSLDRKGDTQYF. CDR3 coding DNA: TGCGCCAGCAGCTTGGACAGGAAGGGGGATACGCAGTATTTT.

The rearrangement joins TRBV19 to TRBJ2-3; 10 bases match TRBD1. Germline V lookup: CDR1 LNHDA, CDR2 SQIVND (reference sequence). The J segment lost 3 bases and the V segment lost 6 bases, leaving 9 bases of the junction unmatched. The length of the CDR3 is 16 residues. The CDR3 sequence is CASSLSGTGATDTQYF. CDR3 nucleotides: TGTGCCAGTAGCCTGTCGGGGACAGGGGCGACAGATACGCAGTATTTT.

This clonotype was recorded many times. The genes are TRBV25-1 and TRBJ2-1; D is undetermined. The CDR3 has 15 amino acids. Germline lookup yields CDR1 MGHDK and CDR2 SYGVNS. With 0 bases removed from V and 0 bases from J, the gap between germline ends came to 6 bases. The CDR3 region has the DNA TGTGCCAGCAGTGAATATCAGAGCTCCTACAATGAGCAGTTCTTC. Translating it yields CASSEYQSSYNEQFF.

The chain employs TRBV5-1 and TRBJ2-2; no firm D call. V lost 0 bases to trimming and J lost 0 bases, with 6 bases between them. This CDR3 contains 15 residues. Germline CDR1 is SGHRS and CDR2 is YFSETQ. CDR3 coding DNA: TGCGCCAGCAGCTTGGGGGCCACGAACACCGGGGAGCTGTTTTTT. As protein: CASSLGATNTGELFF.

This clonotype was observed at least ten times. The chain recombines TRBV29-1 with TRBJ2-3, with 9 bases aligning to TRBD1. This CDR3 region has 14 residues. V was pared by 7 bases and J by 2 bases, with 7 bases of the junction left unmatched. Germline CDR1 reads SQVTM; CDR2 reads ANQGSEA. The CDR3 DNA is TGCAGCGCCGAACAGGGGGCAGCCACAGATACGCAGTATTTT. It encodes CSAEQGAATDTQYF.

This clonotype showed up many times. This rearrangement joins TRBV29-1 to TRBJ2-7; 8 positions agree with TRBD1. Germline loops: CDR1 SQVTM, CDR2 ANQGSEA. V lost 6 bases and J lost 6; bases outside the gene matches: 7. The CDR3 has 12 amino acids. The CDR3 DNA is TGCAGCGTGAGACAGGGGTCGGCCGAGCAGTACTTC. This codes for CSVRQGSAEQYF.

This clonotype was recorded many times. CDR3 amino acids: CASSQEAGVVYEQYF. The CDR3 bases are TGCGCCAGCAGCCAAGAGGCAGGGGTAGTCTACGAGCAGTACTTC. The chain couples TRBV4-1 to TRBJ2-7, with D possibly being TRBD1 (6 bases). V lost 0 bases, J lost 3 bases, and 12 bases lay in between. This CDR3 is 15 amino acids long. CDR1 is MGHRA, CDR2 YSYEKL, per germline.

This clonotype was recorded at least ten times. This rearrangement joins TRBV18 to TRBJ2-7; TRBD1 aligns across 9 bases. J gave up 2 bases and V 4 bases, and 6 bases lay outside the gene matches. This CDR3 has 15 amino acids. CDR1 is KGHSH and CDR2 is LQKENI in the germline V gene. CDR3 sequence (DNA): TGTGCCAGCTCACTGGACAGGGGTTCCACCTACGAGCAGTACTTC. The encoded protein is CASSLDRGSTYEQYF.

This clonotype showed up many times. This chain joins TRBV20-1 and TRBJ2-1; possible D gene TRBD1, 6 bases. Between the trimmed V and J ends, which lost 0 bases and 9 bases, there was a span of 18 bases. Germline V gives CDR1 DFQATT, CDR2 SNEGSKA (reference sequence). The CDR3 is made up of 15 amino acids. The CDR3 sequence is CSARDEAGVKGEQFF. The CDR3 coding sequence is TGCAGTGCTAGAGATGAAGCAGGGGTGAAGGGTGAGCAGTTCTTC.

This clonotype was detected many times. The J gene is TRBJ2-6, the V gene TRBV28; 7 positions agree with TRBD1. Per germline, CDR1 MDHEN and CDR2 SYDVKM. The CDR3 length is 18 residues. After removal of 5 bases from V and 0 bases from J, the junction contained 10 bases not matched to a gene. The CDR3 here is CASSPLQGSISGANVLTF. The CDR3 DNA is TGTGCCAGCAGTCCATTACAGGGGAGTATCTCTGGGGCCAACGTCCTGACTTTC.

This clonotype was counted between two and nine times. The chain joins TRBV5-1 to TRBJ2-3; D is possibly TRBD1 (6 bases). With 4 bases removed from V and 4 bases from J, the gap between germline ends came to 19 bases. The CDR3 covers 16 residues. Germline lookup yields CDR1 SGHRS and CDR2 YFSETQ. CDR3 amino acids: CASSVQGTAPPDTQYF. As DNA, the CDR3 is TGCGCCAGCAGCGTACAGGGAACGGCCCCCCCAGATACGCAGTATTTT. Combining the CDR3 with reference TRBV5-1 and TRBJ2-3 gives the whole variable domain KAGVTQTPRYLIKTRGQQVTLSCSPISGHRSVSWYQQTPGQGLQFLFEYFSETQRNKGNFPGRFSGRQFSNSRSEMNVSTLELGDSALYLCASSVQGTAPPDTQYFGPGTRLTVL.

This clonotype was detected ten times or more. V is TRBV3-1 and J is TRBJ1-1; D might be TRBD1 (5 bases). The CDR3 runs 13 residues. V lost 2 bases and J 5 bases, leaving 9 bases between the germline ends. Germline-derived CDR1 and CDR2 are LGHDT and YNNKEL (reference sequence). Here the CDR3 reads CASSQRGSTEAFF. The CDR3 region has the DNA TGTGCCAGCAGCCAACGGGGGAGTACTGAAGCTTTCTTT.

This clonotype was observed many times. The chain joins TRBV7-2 to TRBJ2-1; D is perhaps TRBD2 (6 bases). The germline CDR1 and CDR2 sequences are SGHTA and FQGNSA. With 5 bases removed from V and 0 bases from J, the gap between germline ends came to 17 bases. The CDR3 runs to 17 residues. The CDR3 loop is CASSKWGVGLSYNEQFF. The CDR3, as DNA: TGTGCCAGCAGCAAATGGGGGGTGGGGCTCTCCTACAATGAGCAGTTCTTC.

The rearrangement links TRBV6-6 to TRBJ2-1; possibly TRBD1 for D (6 bases). The CDR3 has 13 amino acids. CDR1 is MNHNY and CDR2 is SVGAGI in the germline V gene (reference sequence). Trimming removed 7 bases from V and 12 bases from J, with 19 bases in between. The CDR3 DNA reads TGTGCCAGCACCCTGGGGGCGGCCCGGGGGCAGTTCTTC. The encoded protein is CASTLGAARGQFF.

The J gene is TRBJ2-7, the V gene TRBV3-1; a possible D gene is TRBD1 (5 bases). CDR3 length equals 14 residues. Trimming stripped 1 base from V and 2 bases from J, with 9 bases between. Germline V lookup: CDR1 LGHDT, CDR2 YNNKEL (reference sequence). The CDR3 loop is CASSQGTSTYEQYF. CDR3 nucleotide sequence: TGTGCCAGCAGCCAAGGGACAAGTACCTACGAGCAGTACTTC.

This clonotype was picked up many times. The chain joins TRBV4-1 to TRBJ2-7; no firm D call. The CDR3 sequence is 14 residues long. The germline V and J ends were trimmed by 0 bases and 3 bases, with 9 bases remaining between them. Germline-derived CDR1 and CDR2 are MGHRA and YSYEKL. CDR3 in amino acids: CASSQDRSLYEQYF. The CDR3 DNA reads TGCGCCAGCAGCCAAGATCGGAGTCTCTACGAGCAGTACTTC.

This clonotype has ten or more counts. The chain employs TRBV27 and TRBJ1-1, with D possibly being TRBD1 (5 bases). The CDR3 contains 13 residues. Trimming pared 2 bases from V and 8 bases from J, leaving 12 bases between. CDR1 is MNHEY, CDR2 SMNVEV, per germline (reference sequence). DNA for the CDR3: TGTGCCAGCAGTTTAAACAGGAGATACGAAGCTTTCTTT. This encodes CASSLNRRYEAFF.

Worth noting for this clonotype: Compared with germline, one end of the junction differs, possibly owing to a read error. This chain links TRBV28 with TRBJ2-2; tentative D call: TRBD1 (5 bases). Per germline, CDR1 MDHEN and CDR2 SYDVKM. The CDR3 spans 13 residues. CDR3 nucleotide sequence: TGTGCCGGCAGACAGACGAACACCGGGGAGCTGTTTTTT. Translated, it gives CAGRQTNTGELFF.